Detailed here is one T cell receptor (beta chain). The specificity of this receptor is unknown. No clone much larger than this one lies a single base away; base qualities are absent. The immunoSEQ Assay, a bias-controlled multiplex PCR, was used to amplify TCRbeta CDR3 regions from genomic DNA. The original pipeline was this. The number of nucleated cells in each sample was estimated by amplification of reference gene primers within the assay. To quantify the absolute abundance of each unique TCRbeta CDR3 rearrangement, sequence reads were collapsed and filtered. For each sample, productive Simpson clonality was calculated as the square root of Simpson's diversity index across productive rearrangements. TCRdb holds this immuneACCESS table with in-frame rearrangements only. Some clones are missing; in checked studies, unresolved V genes explain under half, and the rest has no known cause. Clone size and V and J calls were adopted from that table, with D and trimming inferred from the DNA. The sample includes some 190,000 clones, with 70% to 80% observed a single time. The biggest ten clones account for approximately 15% of the sample.

The entry originates in a study of blood T cell repertoires in COVID-19 (TCRdb year 2020). Study-wide context: Samples from collaborators originated in the United States, Italy and Spain and spanned both the acute and convalescent phases of COVID-19. The material from the prospective study consisted of cDNA or gDNA derived from T cells, B-cell-depleted T cells, or PBMCs. Subjects who had been exposed to COVID-19, were actively infected with it, or had recovered from it provided the deeply sampled blood TCRbeta repertoires that made up the dataset. The repertoires were made available in a free public database intended to serve as a resource for research on the immune response to SARS-CoV-2. The samples were drawn from two sources: the first 160 participants of the ongoing ImmuneRACE study, and 1,000 to 1,500 subjects contributed by 6 global collaborators. Sample metadata almost always included a de-identified subject ID, COVID-19 status, age in years and sex. Where available, HLA class I and class II types were taken from metadata supplied by the sample provider and were not determined by assay-based typing. What the authors observed across the whole study: Clinical and demographic metadata were provided uncurated, with the amount varying by source and participant.

In the prospective study, participants were about 18 to 89 years old, resided in about two dozen geographic areas of the United States, and were enrolled through a virtual design. To assign participants to cohorts, the prospective study relied on clinical history that participants themselves reported in a screening survey and a study questionnaire. Exposed participants had been in contact with someone with a PCR-confirmed or clinician-diagnosed COVID-19 case within 2 weeks of study entry. Each participant in the prospective study had whole blood, serum and a nasopharyngeal or oropharyngeal swab collected by mobile phlebotomists. Prospective study participants could optionally give additional blood draws and questionnaires over an approximately two-month period. Prospective study blood samples were shipped either frozen or at room temperature before DNA extraction. The germline V gene provides CDR1 SGDLS and CDR2 YYNGEE. Measured from the cysteine to the phenylalanine, the CDR3 is 17 residues long. Kept here is only the CDR3 DNA, which spans 51 bases and is read in frame from base 1. V is cut back by 1 base and J by 1 base, with 4 bases in the junction unmatched.

Sample: PBMCs or T cells enriched from blood (not recorded which). This sequence uses TRBV9 and TRBJ2-2, and 10 junction bases match TRBD2. The TCR originated in a man in his sixties who had been exposed to COVID-19. The CDR3 amino acid sequence is: CASSVQPSGRNTGELFF. In nucleotide form, the sequence is TGTGCCAGCAGCGTACAACCTAGCGGGAGGAACACCGGGGAGCTGTTTTTT.